The 19 T cell receptor beta chains listed next were all sequenced from one sample in a study of tumor and adjacent non-tumor tissue in lung cancer. A modified ARM-PCR protocol with three rounds of nested PCR amplified TCRbeta. TCRdb recomputed calls from the multiplex PCR reads with MiXCR, one row per CDR3 protein. Altogether 200,000 or so distinct CDR3 sequences are present, 60% to 75% being singletons, with the ten largest covering roughly a quarter. No cell sorting was done before RNA was extracted from the tissue. The sample was lung tumor tissue. The receptors were gathered from a man in his 60s with non-small cell lung cancer.

The CDR3: CASSQDAGIEVGSPLHF. Here the CDR3 DNA reads TGTGCCAGCAGCCAAGACGCGGGAATAGAAGTAGGATCACCCCTCCACTTT. This sequence joins TRBV4-2 and TRBJ1-6; D remains ambiguous. Germline CDR1 LGHNA, CDR2 YNFKEQ. V gave up 0 bases and J gave up 10 bases, with 19 bases separating them. The CDR3 has 17 residues.

This clonotype has just one count. This chain joins TRBV5-1 and TRBJ2-2; D gene ambiguous. Looked up from germline, CDR1 is SGHRS and CDR2 is YFSETQ. Trimming took 1 base from V and 5 from J, leaving 3 bases between them. The CDR3 spans 12 residues. The CDR3: CASSLTTGELFF. The CDR3 region has the DNA TGCGCCAGCAGCTTGACGACCGGGGAGCTGTTTTTT.

V usage is TRBV11-2 and J usage is TRBJ2-1; no clear D. The V gene's germline CDR1 is SGHAT and CDR2 FQNNGV. Trimming took 2 bases from V and 9 from J, leaving 17 bases between them. This CDR3 region has 15 residues. The CDR3 bases are TGTGCCAGCAGCTTAAATCCCTCGTCGGCCGTTGAGCAGTTCTTC. Its protein is CASSLNPSSAVEQFF.

At least ten counts were recorded for this clonotype. The conserved final phenylalanine or tryptophan is absent from the CDR3, which likely points to a read error. V usage is TRBV11-3 and J usage is TRBJ2-5; D possibly matches TRBD1 or TRBD2 (5 bases each). The CDR3 totals 15 residues. CDR1 is SGHNT and CDR2 is YENEEA in the germline V gene. Trimming pared 0 bases from V and 4 bases from J, leaving 12 bases between. The CDR3 region is CASSLEYAGRETQYL. In DNA form, the CDR3 reads TGTGCCAGCAGCTTAGAATATGCAGGGAGAGAGACCCAGTACCTC.

V gene TRBV2 combines with J gene TRBJ1-1; 7 nucleotides align to TRBD1. The V gene end was trimmed by 5 bases and the J gene end by 9 bases; junction bases not matched to a gene: 12. Germline CDR1 SNHLY, CDR2 FYNNEI. The CDR3 is made up of 14 amino acids. The chain's CDR3 is CASSTSGDSGKAFF. The CDR3 DNA reads as TGTGCCAGCAGTACTTCCGGGGACAGTGGAAAAGCTTTCTTT.

As to this clonotype: The junction differs from germline at one of its ends, possibly a read error. This chain joins TRBV20-1 and TRBJ2-3; D gene ambiguous. The germline gives CDR1 DFQATT, CDR2 SNEGSKA (reference sequence). The CDR3 is made up of 14 amino acids. The CDR3 loop reads CIAKSPMSTDTLYF. CDR3 bases: TGCATTGCTAAAAGCCCAATGAGCACAGATACGCTGTATTTT.

Regarding this clonotype: One end of the junction varies from germline; a read error may be responsible. The rearrangement uses TRBV5-4 and TRBJ2-5, with a tentative D call TRBD2 (6 bases). CDR1 and CDR2 (germline): SGHNT, YYREEE (reference sequence). The CDR3 loop spans 16 amino acids. CDR3 DNA: TGTGTCAGCAGCTTGGAGGGTAGGGGTATACAAGAGACCCAGTACTTC. Its translation is CVSSLEGRGIQETQYF.

This clonotype was detected only once. A much larger clone sits a single nucleotide away, making a read error possible. This chain joins TRBV29-1 and TRBJ2-7; possible D gene TRBD1, 6 bases. Germline V CDR1 and CDR2: SQVTM, ANQGSEA. The length of the CDR3 is 12 residues. CDR3 DNA sequence: TGCAGCGTCCCACAGGGAGATGACGATCAGTACTTC. The encoded protein is CSVPQGDDDQYF.

With respect to this clonotype: The junction does not match germline at one end; this may be a read error. CDR3 in DNA: TGTGCCAGCAGCCTCGACAGGGGGCATTCAGAGACCCATTATTTC. Protein sequence: CASSLDRGHSETHYF. The V and J genes are TRBV11-3 and TRBJ2-5, with 10 bases matching TRBD1. The length of the CDR3 is 15 residues. Germline lookup yields CDR1 SGHNT and CDR2 YENEEA.

Comments on this clonotype: A single base separates this from a much larger clone, so it may be a read error. This chain joins TRBV20-1 and TRBJ2-3, with a possible D match to TRBD1 (6 bases). The CDR3 is 13 residues long. Germline values: CDR1 DFQATT, CDR2 SNEGSKA (reference sequence). The DNA of the CDR3 is TGCAGTGCTAGAGTTGCAGGGGCAGATACGAAGTATTTT. Translated, it gives CSARVAGADTKYF.

This clonotype has only one observation. The chain couples TRBV29-1 to TRBJ2-5; D not certain. This CDR3 has 14 amino acids. The germline V gene has CDR1 SQVTM and CDR2 ANQGSEA. V gave up 4 bases and J gave up 5 bases, with 17 bases separating them. The CDR3 coding sequence is TGCAGCGTTGTTGGGAATGTGGTGATTGAGACCCAGTACTTC. This codes for CSVVGNVVIETQYF.

Worth noting for this clonotype: A clone one base away is much larger, so this may be a read error. The chain recombines TRBV11-3 with TRBJ1-1; D unresolved. The V end was cut by 3 bases, the J end by 2 bases, with 10 bases between. This CDR3 has 14 residues. Germline CDR1 and CDR2: SGHNT and YENEEA. CDR3 DNA sequence: TGTGCCAGCAGCTTTGTGGGGTGTAACACTGAAGCTTTCTTT. Translation gives CASSFVGCNTEAFF.

This clonotype was found once. Sequence at one end of the junction differs from germline and may be a read error. The chain couples TRBV11-1 to TRBJ2-7, with 8 nucleotides matching TRBD2. This CDR3 is built from 15 residues. Germline assignment: CDR1 SGHAT and CDR2 FQDESV (reference sequence). The CDR3 DNA is TGTGCCAGCAGTCAACGCGGGGGGAGCTCCTACGAGCGGTACTTC. Translated: CASSQRGGSSYERYF.

Worth noting for this clonotype: One end of the junction is discordant with germline, which a read error may explain. The chain joins TRBV20-1 to TRBJ2-6; 9 bases agree with TRBD2. CDR1 DFQATT and CDR2 SNEGSKA come from the germline V gene (reference sequence). The CDR3 is 19 amino acids. CDR3 nucleotide sequence: TGCAGTGCTAGAGGGGGCGTCTCGCGGGGGGGCAGTGAGGCCAAGGTCCTGACTTTC. Protein: CSARGGVSRGGSEAKVLTF.

The chain carries TRBV6-5 and TRBJ2-3; D ambiguous. CDR1 and CDR2 from the germline V gene are MNHEY and SVGAGI. This CDR3 comprises 16 residues. Trimming took off 0 bases at V and 7 bases at J, with 17 bases between the two ends. The CDR3 sequence: CASSYSPRSGAYTQYF. CDR3 nucleotide sequence: TGTGCCAGCAGTTACTCCCCCAGGTCTGGCGCATATACGCAGTATTTT.

The chain combines TRBV20-1 with TRBJ2-1, with 8 bases matching TRBD2. The CDR3 extends over 17 amino acids. CDR1 is DFQATT and CDR2 is SNEGSKA in the germline V gene (reference sequence). V lost 4 bases, J lost 6 bases, and 17 bases stayed unmatched. The CDR3 sequence: CSAIGTRGTYTSNEQFF. In DNA, the CDR3 is TGCAGTGCTATCGGGACTAGAGGGACCTACACCAGCAATGAGCAGTTCTTC.

Comments on this clonotype: Its ends do not fully match the called genes, so a read error is possible. The chain carries TRBV20-1 and TRBJ2-7; 7 bases agree with TRBD1. Germline CDR1 reads DFQATT; CDR2 reads SNEGSKA (reference sequence). The CDR3 consists of 14 residues. The CDR3 region is CSAFPGTVAYEHYF. The DNA of the CDR3 is TGCAGTGCTTTTCCCGGGACAGTGGCTTACGAGCACTACTTC.

As regards this clonotype: Since no conserved phenylalanine or tryptophan closes the CDR3, a read error is the likely cause. This chain links TRBV6-1 with TRBJ1-2, with D unresolved. The germline V gene has CDR1 MNHNS and CDR2 SASEGT. The CDR3 runs 15 residues. CDR3 protein: CASSEGTGSDYGYTY. The CDR3 nucleotides read TGTGCCAGCAGTGAAGGGACCGGATCGGACTATGGTTACACCTAC.

This rearrangement joins TRBV6-1 to TRBJ1-2; a weak D match, TRBD1 (5 bases). Trimming pared 4 bases from V and 7 bases from J, leaving 16 bases between. The CDR3 totals 14 residues. The germline CDR1 and CDR2 sequences are MNHNS and SASEGT. This CDR3 reads CASSGRGGFIGYTF. DNA of the CDR3: TGTGCCAGCAGTGGCCGGGGGGGTTTTATTGGCTACACCTTC.